Shown below are 20 T cell receptor beta chains from a single sample sequenced in a study of T cell changes during pregnancy in multiple sclerosis. Using immunoSEQ multiplex PCR, the repertoire was profiled, and TCRdb retains in-frame clones only, with some absent. Among approximately 110,000 clones, 91% were seen once, and the ten largest hold about 3.5%. The input for sequencing was peripheral blood, taken after pregnancy. The receptor set was obtained from a female donor with multiple sclerosis, enrolled in a pregnancy study.

The V and J genes are TRBV11-3 and TRBJ2-3; 7 bases fit TRBD1. Germline CDR1 SGHNT, CDR2 YENEEA. The V gene end was trimmed by 5 bases and the J gene end by 1 base; junction bases not matched to a gene: 9. This CDR3 comprises 16 residues. CDR3 sequence reads: CASSRGQVPGTDTQYF. The CDR3 nucleotides read TGTGCCAGCAGCCGTGGACAGGTACCGGGCACAGATACGCAGTATTTT.

CDR3 nucleotides: TGTGCCAGCAGCTTGGGACTATCGGTCGATGAGCAGTTCTTC. Translated, it gives CASSLGLSVDEQFF. J is TRBJ2-1 and V is TRBV5-6; D may be TRBD2 (5 bases). CDR1 is SGHDT and CDR2 is YYEEEE in the germline V gene. With 0 bases removed from V and 8 bases from J, the gap between germline ends came to 12 bases. The CDR3 contains 14 residues.

CDR3 sequence reads: CASSYSSTGDEQYF. The CDR3, as DNA: TGTGCCAGCAGTTACTCCTCGACCGGGGACGAGCAGTACTTC. The chain carries TRBV6-5 and TRBJ2-7, with D possibly matching TRBD2 (5 bases). Germline CDR1 is MNHEY and CDR2 is SVGAGI. V lost 0 bases, J lost 5 bases, and 11 bases lay in between. The CDR3 length is 14 residues.

The V call is TRBV10-1, the J call TRBJ2-1; tentative D call: TRBD2 (5 bases). Germline loops: CDR1 WNHNN, CDR2 SYGVQD (reference sequence). The CDR3 has 13 residues. Trimming took 8 bases from V and 8 from J, leaving 16 bases between them. The CDR3 bases are TGCGCCAGCGCCCAAACTAGTCGGGATGAGCAGTTCTTC. Encoded protein: CASAQTSRDEQFF.

The gene calls are TRBV4-2 and TRBJ2-2, with TRBD1 matching over 8 bases. Germline values: CDR1 LGHNA, CDR2 YNFKEQ. V shed 4 bases, J shed 8 bases, and the junction held 12 bases outside the gene matches. CDR3 size: 16 residues. The chain's CDR3 is CASSRRQGYEGGELFF. The DNA for the CDR3 is TGTGCCAGCAGCCGGCGACAGGGGTATGAGGGGGGGGAGCTGTTTTTT.

This clone was seen only a few times. This rearrangement joins TRBV4-1 to TRBJ1-1; 9 nucleotides match TRBD1. Germline-derived CDR1 and CDR2 are MGHRA and YSYEKL. Germline trimming cut 5 bases from V and 3 bases from J; bases unmatched to any gene: 7. CDR3 length: 15 amino acids. The CDR3, as DNA: TGCGCCAGCAGCTCGTGGACAGGGGTCGACACTGAAGCTTTCTTT. Translated, it gives CASSSWTGVDTEAFF.

This chain joins TRBV5-6 and TRBJ2-7; 9 bases align to TRBD1. This CDR3 comprises 14 residues. After removal of 7 bases from V and 4 bases from J, the junction contained 9 bases not matched to a gene. Germline loops: CDR1 SGHDT, CDR2 YYEEEE. Here the CDR3 reads CASALGTGFYEQYF. For the CDR3, the DNA is TGTGCCAGCGCTCTTGGGACAGGGTTTTACGAGCAGTACTTC.

This clone was found once. This chain connects TRBV5-6 to TRBJ1-6, with unresolved D. V was shortened by 5 bases and J by 9 bases, with 9 bases between the two germline ends. The CDR3 runs 12 residues. Per germline, CDR1 SGHDT and CDR2 YYEEEE. CDR3 coding DNA: TGTGCCAGCAGTCTATTCGGTTCACCCCTCCACTTT. Protein product: CASSLFGSPLHF.

The chain carries TRBV10-3 and TRBJ2-7, with unresolved D. The CDR3 is made up of 10 amino acids. Trimming cost V 7 bases and J 12 bases, with 13 bases left between them. The germline gives CDR1 ENHRY, CDR2 SYGVKD. CDR3 bases: TGTGCCATCAAGCGACCGAGGTGGTACTTC. This gives the protein CAIKRPRWYF.

This chain connects TRBV30 to TRBJ2-3; possibly TRBD2 for D (5 bases). V was pared by 1 base and J by 6 bases, with 14 bases between. Germline assignment: CDR1 GTSNPN and CDR2 SVGIG (reference sequence). The CDR3 has 14 residues. In nucleotides, the CDR3 is TGTGCCTGGAGTGACCAAACGGGATACGATACGCAGTATTTT. It codes for CAWSDQTGYDTQYF.

The chain links TRBV7-9 to TRBJ2-7; a weak D match, TRBD1 (6 bases). Between the trimmed V and J ends, which lost 2 bases and 5 bases, there was a span of 13 bases. Germline CDR1 and CDR2: SEHNR and FQNEAQ (reference sequence). The CDR3 contains 14 residues. The CDR3 DNA reads as TGTGCCAGCAGCTTACAGGGGCAATGGGACGAGCAGTACTTC. This translates into CASSLQGQWDEQYF.

V gene TRBV18 combines with J gene TRBJ1-5, with TRBD1 as a possible D gene (6 bases). CDR3 length: 14 amino acids. Germline CDR1 KGHSH, CDR2 LQKENI. V gave up 2 bases and J gave up 5 bases, with 10 bases separating them. The CDR3 here is CASSPGAGDQPQHF. The CDR3 DNA sequence: TGTGCCAGCTCACCAGGAGCAGGGGATCAGCCCCAGCATTTT.

This chain links TRBV7-2 with TRBJ2-1, with TRBD2 identical over 9 bases. Germline V CDR1 and CDR2: SGHTA, FQGNSA. V lost 0 bases, J lost 7 bases, and 7 bases stayed unmatched. This CDR3 spans 16 amino acids. The CDR3 sequence is CASSLARFAGGNEQFF. Written as DNA, the CDR3 is TGTGCCAGCAGCTTAGCACGATTTGCGGGGGGGAATGAGCAGTTCTTC.

This chain links TRBV27 with TRBJ2-7, with TRBD2 matching over 9 bases. This CDR3 contains 13 residues. CDR1 is MNHEY, CDR2 SMNVEV, per germline (reference sequence). The V and J ends lost 2 bases and 6 bases, in that order; junction bases with no gene match: 2. CDR3 sequence reads: CASSLAGGREQYF. The CDR3 DNA sequence: TGTGCCAGCAGTTTAGCGGGGGGGCGCGAGCAGTACTTC.

The rearrangement joins TRBV9 to TRBJ1-1; D gene unclear. The CDR3 is 15 residues long. Germline V gene sequence: CDR1 SGDLS, CDR2 YYNGEE. V lost 0 bases, J lost 1 base, and 10 bases lay in between. The CDR3 region is CASSVEYSPNTEAFF. In nucleotides, the CDR3 is TGTGCCAGCAGCGTAGAGTACAGTCCGAACACTGAAGCTTTCTTT. The full variable domain, its missing parts supplied by reference TRBV9 and TRBJ1-1, is DSGVTQTPKHLITATGQRVTLRCSPRSGDLSVYWYQQSLDQGLQFLIQYYNGEERAKGNILERFSAQQFPDLHSELNLSSLELGDSALYFCASSVEYSPNTEAFFGQGTRLTVV.

The V gene is TRBV18, the J gene TRBJ2-2, with 8 bases lining up with TRBD2. V gave up 5 bases and J gave up 3 bases; unmatched junction bases: 8. Germline lookup yields CDR1 KGHSH and CDR2 LQKENI. This CDR3 has 16 residues. The chain's CDR3 is CASSATSAGDTGELFF. CDR3 nucleotides: TGTGCCAGCTCAGCGACTAGCGCCGGAGACACCGGGGAGCTGTTTTTT. Together with reference TRBV18 and TRBJ2-2, the CDR3 gives the full variable domain: NAGVMQNPRHLVRRRGQEARLRCSPMKGHSHVYWYRQLPEEGLKFMVYLQKENIIDESGMPKERFSAEFPKEGPSILRIQQVVRGDSAAYFCASSATSAGDTGELFFGEGSRLTVL.

This chain connects TRBV19 to TRBJ1-2, with 8 bases aligning to TRBD1. This CDR3 contains 15 residues. Germline V gene sequence: CDR1 LNHDA, CDR2 SQIVND (reference sequence). V lost 4 bases and J lost 4; bases outside the gene matches: 8. The CDR3, as DNA: TGTGCCAGTAGTACCGGACAGGGCGCCCGCTATGGCTACACCTTC. Amino acid sequence: CASSTGQGARYGYTF.

The genes are TRBV5-1 and TRBJ2-7; TRBD1 agrees at 8 bases. The CDR3 runs 14 residues. V trimming: 3 bases; J trimming: 5 bases; junction bases outside the gene matches: 7. Germline V CDR1 and CDR2: SGHRS, YFSETQ. The CDR3 loop reads CASSSTGTGNEQYF. In nucleotides, the CDR3 is TGCGCCAGCAGCTCCACTGGGACAGGCAACGAGCAGTACTTC.

J is TRBJ2-3 and V is TRBV19; D unclear. Germline CDR1 reads LNHDA; CDR2 reads SQIVND (reference sequence). The V end lost 9 bases, the J end lost 1 base, and 11 bases lay between the germline ends. This CDR3 region has 13 residues. CDR3 region: CASRQGGTDTQYF. CDR3 nucleotides: TGTGCCAGCAGGCAAGGTGGCACAGATACGCAGTATTTT.

The chain uses TRBV28 and TRBJ1-2; D unclear. Germline CDR1 MDHEN, CDR2 SYDVKM. This CDR3 is built from 12 residues. The V and J ends lost 2 bases and 5 bases respectively, with 6 bases between them. The CDR3 nucleotides read TGTGCCAGCAGTTTAGGCAGATATGGCTACACCTTC. Encoded protein: CASSLGRYGYTF.